This TCR beta chain is from a study of identical twins. Whole-study findings and limits: Twin-shared out-of-frame alpha sequences were enriched for low generation probability.

Template switching introduced a universal primer site, and the cDNA bore unique molecular identifiers. Each CDR3 protein gets one entry after TCRdb re-called the 5' RACE reads with MiXCR. In the table there are 1.5 million to 2 million distinct CDR3 sequences, about 30% of which are singletons. V was trimmed by 10 bases and J by 3 bases, leaving 18 bases between them. CDR1 MDHEN and CDR2 SYDVKM come from the germline V gene. The CDR3 is 15 amino acids. In its sample, this clonotype was seen a few times. The antigen is undetermined. This receptor was identified in a newborn girl in good health. The sample taken for sequencing was cord blood. The V gene is TRBV28, the J gene TRBJ1-4; maybe TRBD1 (5 bases). CDR3 sequence: CATTTYRGPNEKLFF. As DNA, the CDR3 is TGTGCCACCACCACCTACCGGGGACCTAATGAAAAACTGTTTTTT.